The clone carrying this TCR beta chain was seen a handful of times. No antigen is known for it. V trimming: 6 bases; J trimming: 1 base; junction bases outside the gene matches: 7. CDR1 is MGHDK, CDR2 SYGVNS, per germline. This CDR3 has 15 residues. Using CD45RO/CCR7/CD25/CD127/CD95/CD27, CD4+ naive, central memory, regulatory and stem cell-like memory cells were sorted. This sample was included in a study of beta chain features in type 1 diabetes. Study results and limitations: Fewer junction insertions and more nucleotide deletions appeared in type 1 diabetes patients. TCRB repertoires of naive, central memory and Treg cells appeared more similar among patients than among healthy donors.

TCRB transcripts that were expressed got sequenced, as all of the isolated RNA had been reverse transcribed. The assay was immunoSEQ multiplex PCR, and TCRdb's table has in-frame clones only and misses some. This sample carries under 400,000 clones, 11% to 15% of them seen once, and the ten largest clones take approximately 6.7%. The sequence was obtained from a man under 40 in good health. The chain links TRBV25-1 to TRBJ1-1; TRBD1 agrees at 8 bases. Sequencing input: central memory CD4+ T cells from blood. The chain's CDR3 is CASSKFGTGNTEAFF. The CDR3 coding sequence is TGTGCCAGCAGCAAATTCGGGACAGGGAACACTGAAGCTTTCTTT. The full variable domain, completed using reference TRBV25-1 and TRBJ1-1, is EADIYQTPRYLVIGTGKKITLECSQTMGHDKMYWYQQDPGMELHLIHYSYGVNSTEKGDLSSESTVSRIRTEHFPLTLESARPSHTSQYLCASSKFGTGNTEAFFGQGTRLTVV.